This note documents a single TCR beta chain sequence. The antigen is undetermined. The source of the sample is a study of blood T cells in healthy people across ages. Notes on the study in general: Lack of knowledge of donor CMV status possibly confounded expanded clonotype changes.

The V segment lost 3 bases and the J segment 9 bases; nucleotides outside the gene matches: 13. This CDR3 region has 15 residues. Per germline, CDR1 KGHSH and CDR2 LQKENI. It was with a sample-barcoded 5' primer and a J-beta primer mix that a second PCR of roughly 6 to 12 cycles was run. TCRdb re-called the 5' RACE reads through MiXCR, storing one row per CDR3 protein. The sample has approximately 360,000 distinct CDR3 sequences; 45% to 65% are singletons. Input material: blood. The rearrangement uses TRBV18 and TRBJ2-7, with TRBD1 matching over 8 bases. The TCR comes from a man aged 55 to 70 in good health. CDR3 in amino acids: CASSPSQGAVDVQYF. In DNA, the CDR3 is TGTGCCAGCTCACCCAGCCAGGGGGCAGTGGACGTGCAGTACTTC.